Shown below are 23 T cell receptor beta chains from a single sample sequenced in a study of T-cell reconstitution after alpha-beta-depleted transplantation in children. The TCRbeta library incorporated unique molecular identifiers. From the PCR reads, TCRdb called clonotypes with MiXCR, one entry per CDR3 protein. The data contain approximately 230,000 distinct CDR3 sequences, about 25% of them singletons. The sample consisted of PBMCs, taken before TCRalphabeta/CD19-depleted stem cell transplant. The receptors come from a girl aged 2 to 10 with Fanconi anemia, due to receive a stem cell transplant.

The rearrangement joins TRBV6-1 to TRBJ2-3; 8 positions agree with TRBD2. The CDR3 length is 15 residues. Germline CDR1 reads MNHNS; CDR2 reads SASEGT. V was clipped by 9 bases and J by 6 bases; unmatched bases: 14. CDR3 loop: CASRTSWIPGDTQYF. The CDR3 DNA follows: TGTGCCAGTCGGACTAGCTGGATCCCTGGTGATACGCAGTATTTT.

This sequence joins TRBV12-3 or TRBV12-4 and TRBJ2-1; 11 bases are a match to TRBD2. This CDR3 is built from 18 residues. The ends lost 3 bases at V and 1 base at J; junction bases unmatched: 8. The CDR3 nucleotides are TGTGCCAGCAGTTTTACTAGCGGGAGTTTTATTTCCTACAATGAGCAGTTCTTC. Its protein product is CASSFTSGSFISYNEQFF.

J is TRBJ1-2 and V is TRBV13, with D possibly being TRBD1 (6 bases). Trimming removed 2 bases at V and 7 bases at J, with 11 bases between. This CDR3 spans 13 amino acids. Germline CDR1 and CDR2: PRHDT and FYEKMQ (reference sequence). The CDR3 is CASSLSGVSGYTF. CDR3 nucleotides: TGTGCCAGCAGCTTATCAGGGGTCTCTGGCTACACCTTC.

This clonotype was picked up a small number of times. This chain joins TRBV9 and TRBJ2-7, with a weak D call TRBD2 (6 bases). V was pared by 4 bases and J by 3 bases, with 17 bases between. The germline gives CDR1 SGDLS, CDR2 YYNGEE. CDR3 length: 15 amino acids. This CDR3 reads CASSPGLAGNYEQYF. The CDR3 DNA follows: TGTGCCAGCAGCCCAGGGCTCGCGGGAAACTACGAGCAGTACTTC. Filled out from reference TRBV9 and TRBJ2-7, the complete variable domain reads DSGVTQTPKHLITATGQRVTLRCSPRSGDLSVYWYQQSLDQGLQFLIQYYNGEERAKGNILERFSAQQFPDLHSELNLSSLELGDSALYFCASSPGLAGNYEQYFGPGTRLTVT.

This clonotype was detected ten times or more. CDR3 DNA sequence: TGCAGTGCTAGCCTCGCCTACGAGCAGTACTTC. Translation: CSASLAYEQYF. This chain uses TRBV20-1 with TRBJ2-7; D remains unclear. Trimming removed 3 bases from V and 2 bases from J, with 5 bases in between. This CDR3 comprises 11 residues. Per the germline V gene, CDR1 is DFQATT and CDR2 is SNEGSKA (reference sequence).

The chain combines TRBV7-8 with TRBJ2-2; D may match TRBD1 or TRBD2 (5 bases each). Trimming pared 5 bases from V and 1 base from J, leaving 11 bases between. This CDR3 is 15 amino acids long. Germline assignment: CDR1 SGHVS and CDR2 FQNEAQ. The CDR3 loop reads CASSPGTVNTGELFF. The CDR3 nucleotides are TGTGCCAGCAGCCCCGGGACGGTGAACACCGGGGAGCTGTTTTTT.

This clonotype was observed a handful of times. This chain uses TRBV29-1 with TRBJ2-3; the D is unclear. The V and J ends lost 5 bases and 2 bases respectively, with 8 bases between them. The CDR3 spans 12 residues. CDR1 is SQVTM, CDR2 ANQGSEA, per germline. The CDR3 loop reads CSVKTPTDTQYF. Here the CDR3 DNA reads TGCAGCGTTAAGACCCCCACAGATACGCAGTATTTT.

The sample holds many counts of this clonotype. CDR3 DNA sequence: TGTGCCAGCAGCGTAGGTGTGGGACAGGGTTACTACGAGCAGTACTTC. Translating gives CASSVGVGQGYYEQYF. This sequence joins TRBV9 and TRBJ2-7; 9 bases align to TRBD1. Germline V lookup: CDR1 SGDLS, CDR2 YYNGEE. Unmatched junction bases numbered 7, after V lost 0 bases and J lost 3 bases. The CDR3 length is 16 residues.

The rearrangement uses TRBV10-3 and TRBJ2-5; D gene uncertain. V was clipped by 8 bases and J by 10 bases, with 20 bases between them. The germline V gene encodes CDR1 ENHRY and CDR2 SYGVKD. The CDR3 extends over 13 amino acids. The CDR3 bases are TGTGCCATCCGACCAGAGGAAAAAATAGACCAGTACTTC. This sequence encodes CAIRPEEKIDQYF.

The chain has TRBV5-6 and TRBJ2-6; 9 bases align to TRBD1. Germline-derived CDR1 and CDR2 are SGHDT and YYEEEE. The CDR3 is 19 residues long. With V trimmed by 1 base and J by 3 bases, 11 bases remained unmatched. CDR3 sequence (DNA): TGTGCCAGCAGCTTGTCAAGGGGACAGGGTCCTCTTGGGGCCAACGTCCTGACTTTC. Amino acid sequence: CASSLSRGQGPLGANVLTF.

This clonotype has at least ten counts. The chain carries TRBV29-1 and TRBJ1-1; 8 nucleotides line up with TRBD1. Germline V gene data show CDR1 as SQVTM and CDR2 as ANQGSEA. This CDR3 has 14 residues. V shed 6 bases, J shed 1 base, and the junction held 7 bases outside the gene matches. The CDR3 loop is CSVIDRGGNTEAFF. DNA of the CDR3: TGCAGCGTGATCGACAGGGGAGGGAACACTGAAGCTTTCTTT.

This clonotype was observed a handful of times. The V and J genes are TRBV7-6 and TRBJ2-5; 14 positions agree with TRBD2. V trimming: 5 bases; J trimming: 5 bases; junction bases outside the gene matches: 4. The CDR3 is 15 amino acids. Germline lookup yields CDR1 SGHVS and CDR2 FNYEAQ. CDR3 residues: CASSARLAGGETQYF. As DNA, the CDR3 is TGTGCCAGCAGCGCAAGACTAGCGGGAGGGGAGACCCAGTACTTC.

The CDR3: CSVSTGTSGRNPYEQYF. CDR3 nucleotide sequence: TGCAGCGTATCAACCGGGACTAGCGGGAGGAACCCCTACGAGCAGTACTTC. The rearrangement joins TRBV29-1 to TRBJ2-7; 15 bases align to TRBD2. V lost 6 bases and J lost 2; bases outside the gene matches: 11. The CDR3 contains 17 residues. The germline V gene has CDR1 SQVTM and CDR2 ANQGSEA.

This clonotype has a count of ten or more. The J gene is TRBJ2-3, the V gene TRBV10-3, with 9 bases fitting TRBD1. Per the germline V gene, CDR1 is ENHRY and CDR2 is SYGVKD. The CDR3 is made up of 14 amino acids. Trimming removed 3 bases from V and 5 bases from J; junction bases left unmatched: 3. The CDR3 DNA reads TGTGCCATCAGTGACGGGGACAGGGAAGATACGCAGTATTTT. It translates to CAISDGDREDTQYF.

This clonotype was detected many times. The chain links TRBV29-1 to TRBJ1-1; a weak D match, TRBD1 (5 bases). Trimming shortened V by 4 bases and J by 7 bases, and 22 bases separated the two germline ends. Germline V CDR1 and CDR2: SQVTM, ANQGSEA. There are 15 residues in the CDR3. CDR3 nucleotides: TGCAGCGTTGTGGTGGATAAAATGGGGGGGAGTGAAGCTTTCTTT. Its protein product is CSVVVDKMGGSEAFF.

This clonotype was picked up many times. The rearrangement links TRBV28 to TRBJ2-1; 13 bases align to TRBD2. Losses at the gene ends were 6 bases for V and 7 bases for J; bases not matched to a gene: 3. Germline V gene data show CDR1 as MDHEN and CDR2 as SYDVKM. There are 14 residues in the CDR3. The CDR3 DNA follows: TGTGCCAGCAGAGGGACTAGCGGGATGAATGAGCAGTTCTTC. Translation: CASRGTSGMNEQFF.

The rearrangement joins TRBV2 to TRBJ2-7; D call uncertain. V was shortened by 8 bases and J by 2 bases, with 13 bases between the two germline ends. This CDR3 comprises 13 residues. Germline V gives CDR1 SNHLY, CDR2 FYNNEI. CDR3 nucleotides: TGTGCCAGCCGACAAAACTTCGCCTACGAGCAGTACTTC. Amino acids: CASRQNFAYEQYF.

The table lists this clonotype with many counts. This chain uses TRBV20-1 with TRBJ2-1; D gene ambiguous. Trimming removed 5 bases at V and 7 bases at J, with 18 bases between. Germline-derived CDR1 and CDR2 are DFQATT and SNEGSKA (reference sequence). CDR3 length equals 14 residues. CDR3 DNA sequence: TGCAGTGCTGATCCACACCTTTTACGAAATGAGCAGTTCTTC. Amino acids: CSADPHLLRNEQFF.

This chain connects TRBV29-1 to TRBJ1-2; D remains unclear. Germline V gives CDR1 SQVTM, CDR2 ANQGSEA. V shed 7 bases and J shed 5 bases, with 11 bases lying between them. This CDR3 region has 11 residues. The CDR3 spells CSGVVAYGYTF. CDR3 DNA: TGCAGCGGGGTTGTTGCATATGGCTACACCTTC.

This chain links TRBV20-1 with TRBJ2-3; TRBD2 agrees at 10 bases. Trimming took 7 bases from V and 8 from J; bases not matched to a gene: 12. Germline values: CDR1 DFQATT, CDR2 SNEGSKA (reference sequence). The CDR3 is 14 amino acids. The CDR3 region has the DNA TGCAGTGGGGTTTCAGCGGGAGGGCCAGCTACGCAGTATTTT. It translates to CSGVSAGGPATQYF.

The chain links TRBV29-1 to TRBJ2-1, with TRBD2 matching over 8 bases. CDR3 length equals 14 residues. V lost 4 bases to trimming and J lost 3 bases; unmatched junction nucleotides: 5. Germline values: CDR1 SQVTM, CDR2 ANQGSEA. The chain's CDR3 is CSVVRAGDYNEQFF. The CDR3 DNA follows: TGCAGCGTTGTTCGAGCGGGGGACTACAATGAGCAGTTCTTC.

This chain connects TRBV29-1 to TRBJ2-7; D not certain. Trimming removed 4 bases from V and 3 bases from J, with 10 bases in between. Germline CDR1 reads SQVTM; CDR2 reads ANQGSEA. CDR3 size: 12 residues. The chain's CDR3 is CSVGSGVYEQYF. The CDR3 DNA reads as TGCAGCGTTGGGAGTGGGGTCTACGAGCAGTACTTC.

This chain joins TRBV10-2 and TRBJ2-6; 10 nucleotides align to TRBD1. This CDR3 has 16 amino acids. Trimming took 6 bases from V and 1 from J; bases not matched to a gene: 3. Germline CDR1 is WSHSY and CDR2 is SAAADI. For the CDR3, the DNA is TGCGCCAGCAGGACAGGGGGCGCGTCTGGGGCCAACGTCCTGACTTTC. Protein: CASRTGGASGANVLTF.